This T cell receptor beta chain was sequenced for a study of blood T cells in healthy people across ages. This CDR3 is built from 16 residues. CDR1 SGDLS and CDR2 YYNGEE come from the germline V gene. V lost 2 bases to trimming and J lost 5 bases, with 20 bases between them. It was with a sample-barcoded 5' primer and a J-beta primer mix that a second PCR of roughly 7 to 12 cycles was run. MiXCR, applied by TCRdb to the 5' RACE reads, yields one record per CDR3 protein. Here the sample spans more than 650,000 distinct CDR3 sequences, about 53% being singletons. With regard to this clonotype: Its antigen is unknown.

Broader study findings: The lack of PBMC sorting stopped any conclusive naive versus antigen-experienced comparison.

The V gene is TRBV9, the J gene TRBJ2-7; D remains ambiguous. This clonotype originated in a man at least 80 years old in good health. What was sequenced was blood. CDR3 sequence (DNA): TGTGCCAGCAGCGTTGAACCGGCTACAGTCATTGACGAGCAGTACTTC. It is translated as CASSVEPATVIDEQYF. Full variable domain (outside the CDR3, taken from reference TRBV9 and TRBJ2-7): DSGVTQTPKHLITATGQRVTLRCSPRSGDLSVYWYQQSLDQGLQFLIQYYNGEERAKGNILERFSAQQFPDLHSELNLSSLELGDSALYFCASSVEPATVIDEQYFGPGTRLTVT.